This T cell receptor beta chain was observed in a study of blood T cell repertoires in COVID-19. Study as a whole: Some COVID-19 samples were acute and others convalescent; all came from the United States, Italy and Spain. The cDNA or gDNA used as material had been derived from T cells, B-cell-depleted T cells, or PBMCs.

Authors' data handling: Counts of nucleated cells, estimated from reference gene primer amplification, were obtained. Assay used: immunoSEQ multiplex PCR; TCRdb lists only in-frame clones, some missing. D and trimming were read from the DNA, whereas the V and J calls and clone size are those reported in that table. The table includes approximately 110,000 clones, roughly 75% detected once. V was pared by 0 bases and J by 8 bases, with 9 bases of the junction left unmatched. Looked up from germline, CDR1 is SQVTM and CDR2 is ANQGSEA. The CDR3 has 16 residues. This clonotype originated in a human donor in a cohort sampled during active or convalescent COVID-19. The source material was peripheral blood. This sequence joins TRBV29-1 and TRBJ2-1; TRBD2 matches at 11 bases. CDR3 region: CSVEDPLAGVSDEQFF. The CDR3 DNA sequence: TGCAGCGTTGAAGATCCACTAGCGGGAGTTTCAGATGAGCAGTTCTTC.